This T cell receptor (beta chain) appears in the sequencing data of a study of cytomegalovirus exposure and HLA in healthy donors. For the study at large: In an early release, HLA-typed donors contributed 80 million to 95 million unique TCR sequences. Findings and limits, study-wide: High sensitivity and specificity were reportedly achieved when the classifier diagnosed cytomegalovirus status. Reportedly, fewer N-insertions than the roughly 600-donor mean appeared in an Asian-associated ancestry cluster in a later analysis. Common viral pathogens (according to a later analysis) appeared linked to several of the most significant clusters.

Per germline, CDR1 MNHEY and CDR2 SVGAGI. The junction had 0 bases not matched to a gene; V was cut back by 6 bases and J by 0 bases. The CDR3 totals 14 residues. The PCR ran on 60 Vbeta and 13 Jbeta primers. Assay used: immunoSEQ multiplex PCR; TCRdb lists only in-frame clones, some missing. This sample carries 100,000 to 150,000 clones, around 8.5% of them seen once, and the ten largest clones take 4.5% to 7%. A word on this clone: The antigen remains unidentified. The same CDR3 arises from other DNA sequences in this sample as well.

The chain employs TRBV6-5 and TRBJ2-2; 8 nucleotides match TRBD1. Material for sequencing was PBMCs. The source is a man aged 35-49 years in good health and CMV-seronegative. The chain's CDR3 is CASRTGANTGELFF. Written as DNA, the CDR3 is TGTGCCAGCAGGACAGGGGCGAACACCGGGGAGCTGTTTTTT.